This paragraph reports one T cell receptor (beta chain). Positively selected for CCR7, the CD45RO-negative cells used as naive CD8 cells excluded terminally differentiated effector memory CD45RA+ cells. Profiling relied on immunoSEQ multiplex PCR, and the TCRdb table lists in-frame clones only, not all of them. The table includes approximately 840,000 clones, 95% to 97% detected once. This entry is derived from a study of shared clonotypes between healthy human individuals. V shed 1 base and J 6 bases; nucleotides not matched to a gene: 8. There are 15 residues in the CDR3. Germline V CDR1 and CDR2: SEHNR, FQNEAQ (reference sequence).

The clonotype originates from a young man in good health. V gene TRBV7-9 combines with J gene TRBJ1-1; 7 positions match TRBD1. Sequences were obtained from naive CD8+ T cells sorted from blood. CDR3 coding DNA: TGTGCCAGCAGCTTAGAGGGGGCGATTAGCGCTGAAGCTTTCTTT. This sequence encodes CASSLEGAISAEAFF.